Each of the 7 T cell receptor beta chains below was sequenced from the same sample in a study of cytomegalovirus exposure and HLA in healthy donors. Use of 60 Vbeta and 13 Jbeta primers characterized the PCR. The table came from immunoSEQ multiplex PCR; TCRdb's copy has only in-frame clones and leaves some out. In the table there are about 120,000 clones, about a sixth of which are singletons. Sequencing was performed on PBMCs. These receptors were collected from a female donor in good health and CMV-seropositive.

This rearrangement joins TRBV4-3 to TRBJ1-2; tentative D call: TRBD1 (5 bases). The CDR3 is made up of 15 amino acids. The germline V gene has CDR1 LGHNA and CDR2 YSLEER. V was shortened by 0 bases and J by 4 bases, with 12 bases between the two germline ends. The CDR3 sequence: CASSQDTGSLYGYTF. In nucleotides, the CDR3 is TGCGCCAGCAGCCAAGATACAGGATCCCTCTATGGCTACACCTTC.

This clone was seen a few times. The CDR3 region has the DNA TGCAGCGTTGAGGGAGGGTTACTAGCCAAAAACATTCAGTACTTC. Its protein is CSVEGGLLAKNIQYF. This rearrangement joins TRBV29-1 to TRBJ2-4; 7 bases fit TRBD2. The CDR3 extends over 15 amino acids. Germline-derived CDR1 and CDR2 are SQVTM and ANQGSEA. V shed 3 bases, J shed 0 bases, and the junction held 5 bases outside the gene matches. The entire variable domain, with the rest obtained from reference TRBV29-1 and TRBJ2-4, is as follows: SAVISQKPSRDICQRGTSLTIQCQVDSQVTMMFWYRQQPGQSLTLIATANQGSEATYESGFVIDKFPISRPNLTFSTLTVSNMSPEDSSIYLCSVEGGLLAKNIQYFGAGTRLSVL.

This clone has just a few counts. V and J are TRBV28 and TRBJ1-1; no clear D. V lost 4 bases and J lost 4, with 10 bases in between. Germline V gives CDR1 MDHEN, CDR2 SYDVKM. The CDR3 runs 13 residues. The CDR3 reads CASSSSPFTEAFF. CDR3 DNA sequence: TGTGCCAGCAGTTCAAGCCCATTCACTGAAGCTTTCTTT. Filled out from reference TRBV28 and TRBJ1-1, the complete variable domain reads DVKVTQSSRYLVKRTGEKVFLECVQDMDHENMFWYRQDPGLGLRLIYFSYDVKMKEKGDIPEGYSVSREKKERFSLILESASTNQTSMYLCASSSSPFTEAFFGQGTRLTVV.

CDR3 sequence reads: CASSLALAGGANQETQYF. CDR3 nucleotides: TGCGCCAGCAGCTTGGCCTTAGCGGGGGGAGCCAACCAAGAGACCCAGTACTTC. The genes are TRBV5-1 and TRBJ2-5, with 10 bases fitting TRBD2. J was trimmed by 0 bases and V by 0 bases; bases with no gene match: 8. CDR1 and CDR2 from the germline V gene are SGHRS and YFSETQ. The CDR3 length is 18 residues.

This chain links TRBV7-9 with TRBJ2-7, with D tentatively TRBD2 (6 bases). Germline CDR1 and CDR2: SEHNR and FQNEAQ (reference sequence). CDR3 length: 16 residues. V was pared by 4 bases and J by 5 bases, with 21 bases between. In DNA form, the CDR3 reads TGTGCCAGCAGCTCCGGTGGGGGGTGGGTGGTAAACGAGCAGTACTTC. Its protein is CASSSGGGWVVNEQYF.

The sample holds a few counts of this clone. The genes are TRBV5-1 and TRBJ2-1; 12 nucleotides line up with TRBD2. Trimming took 4 bases from V and 5 from J; bases not matched to a gene: 4. From germline, CDR1 is SGHRS and CDR2 YFSETQ. CDR3 size: 15 residues. The CDR3 loop reads CASSPRLAGDNEQFF. The CDR3 region has the DNA TGCGCCAGCAGCCCACGACTAGCGGGGGACAATGAGCAGTTCTTC.

This clone was observed a few times. This chain uses TRBV6-5 with TRBJ1-2, with D unresolved. V was pared by 6 bases and J by 5 bases, with 19 bases between. CDR3 length equals 15 residues. In germline, CDR1 is MNHEY, CDR2 SVGAGI. CDR3 protein: CASRHDVPDGYGYTF. DNA of the CDR3: TGTGCCAGCAGGCACGATGTCCCCGACGGGTATGGCTACACCTTC.